The 9 T cell receptor beta chains given below trace back to one sample, sequenced in a study of CXCR3-negative and CXCR3-positive naive CD8 T cells. Findings of the study overall: Hydrophobicity of TRB CDR3s was greater in CXCR3-positive naive cells than in CXCR3-negative naive cells.

The libraries of TRB cDNA were constructed through 5' RACE using UMI labels. TCRdb derives one entry per CDR3 protein from the 5' RACE reads, leaving out DNA. This sample contains over 150,000 distinct CDR3 sequences. The antigens of these receptors remain unknown. Sequencing was done on a sample of naive CXCR3+ CD8+ T cells from blood. Subset of the sample: CD45RO-CCR7+CD27+CD95- naive CD8+ T cells expressing CXCR3 (TNR3+). The receptor source for this set is a human donor in good health. Some clones in this sample may be carry-over from other donors' samples.

This chain connects TRBV28 to TRBJ2-7; TCRdb outputs TRBD2, but without DNA this stays unchecked. Germline CDR1 MDHEN, CDR2 SYDVKM. This CDR3 region has 16 residues. CDR3 residues: CASSPNALREDYEQYF.

The chain uses TRBV7-3 and TRBJ2-7. Looked up from germline, CDR1 is SGHTA and CDR2 is FQGTGA. This CDR3 has 13 amino acids. The CDR3 region is CASSLDSTYEQYF. Full variable domain (outside the CDR3, taken from reference TRBV7-3 and TRBJ2-7): GAGVSQTPSNKVTEKGKYVELRCDPISGHTALYWYRQSLGQGPEFLIYFQGTGAADDSGLPNDRFFAVRPEGSVSTLKIQRTERGDSAVYLCASSLDSTYEQYFGPGTRLTVT.

V usage is TRBV28 and J usage is TRBJ2-3; TCRdb picks TRBD2, but there is no DNA to check that call. The CDR3 spans 19 residues. Germline lookup yields CDR1 MDHEN and CDR2 SYDVKM. The CDR3 is CASSSGLAGGPLFTDTQYF.

The chain recombines TRBV4-3 with TRBJ2-2; TCRdb indicates TRBD1, and absent DNA this call remains unverified. The CDR3 runs 17 residues. Germline-derived CDR1 and CDR2 are LGHNA and YSLEER. The chain's CDR3 is CASSQDWGRVWTGELFF.

V is TRBV27 and J is TRBJ1-3. The CDR3 has 16 amino acids. Germline CDR1 reads MNHEY; CDR2 reads SMNVEV (reference sequence). The CDR3 loop reads CASSGPVGGAGNTIYF.

This chain uses TRBV7-9 with TRBJ1-3; TCRdb reports TRBD1, a call that lacks DNA to check it against. CDR1 SEHNR and CDR2 FQNEAQ come from the germline V gene (reference sequence). The CDR3 has 16 amino acids. CDR3 loop: CASSNSGRSSGNTIYF.

The CDR3 loop is CASSPRGARTEAFF. This chain connects TRBV6-2 or TRBV6-3 to TRBJ1-1; TCRdb's D call, TRBD1, is unchecked because there is no DNA. Germline V gives CDR1 MNHEY, CDR2 SVGEGT. CDR3 size: 14 residues.

V gene TRBV28 combines with J gene TRBJ2-2. The germline V gene encodes CDR1 MDHEN and CDR2 SYDVKM. The CDR3 totals 14 residues. CDR3 protein: CASTFGSNTGELFF.

Here the CDR3 reads CSVEVAGGSYEQYF. The chain recombines TRBV29-1 with TRBJ2-7; TCRdb's D gene call, TRBD2, goes unchecked for lack of DNA. The CDR3 runs 14 residues. Germline values: CDR1 SQVTM, CDR2 ANQGSEA.